These 14 T cell receptor beta chains came from one sample sequenced in a study of technical replicates of blood from a handful of donors. Profiled with immunoSEQ multiplex PCR; TCRdb holds only in-frame clones, not every one. The sample has almost 85,000 clones; 97% are singletons. Sequencing was carried out using T cells isolated from PBMCs. These TCRs come from a human donor in good health.

The chain employs TRBV7-9 and TRBJ1-2; D not resolved. This CDR3 comprises 14 residues. Germline V lookup: CDR1 SEHNR, CDR2 FQNEAQ (reference sequence). V was clipped by 4 bases and J by 4 bases, with 13 bases between them. In DNA form, the CDR3 reads TGTGCCAGCAGCTCGACTCGAGAGGCCTATGGCTACACCTTC. It codes for CASSSTREAYGYTF.

The V and J genes are TRBV28 and TRBJ1-2, with D possibly matching TRBD1 (5 bases). Germline V gene lookup returns CDR1 MDHEN and CDR2 SYDVKM. The V end lost 3 bases, the J end lost 4 bases, and 12 bases lay between the germline ends. This CDR3 has 14 residues. The CDR3 loop reads CASSFGQGGYGYTF. For the CDR3, the DNA is TGTGCCAGCAGTTTTGGGCAGGGAGGCTATGGCTACACCTTC.

This chain links TRBV6-5 with TRBJ1-2; D uncertain. V was shortened by 6 bases and J by 0 bases, with 5 bases between the two germline ends. Germline V gene data show CDR1 as MNHEY and CDR2 as SVGAGI. The CDR3 is 12 residues long. Here the CDR3 DNA reads TGTGCCAGCAGGACACCTAACTATGGCTACACCTTC. Its translation: CASRTPNYGYTF.

The chain links TRBV5-1 to TRBJ2-7, with 9 positions matching TRBD1. V lost 3 bases to trimming and J lost 2 bases; unmatched junction nucleotides: 3. CDR1 and CDR2 from the germline V gene are SGHRS and YFSETQ. The CDR3 covers 14 residues. This CDR3 reads CASSSRQGAYEQYF. In DNA form, the CDR3 reads TGCGCCAGCAGCTCCAGACAGGGGGCCTACGAGCAGTACTTC.

In DNA form, the CDR3 reads TGTGCCAGCAGACCGGACAGGGTATACGAGCAGTACTTC. This translates into CASRPDRVYEQYF. The rearrangement joins TRBV11-2 to TRBJ2-7, with 8 nucleotides matching TRBD1. V shed 6 bases, J shed 4 bases, and the junction held 5 bases outside the gene matches. The CDR3 length is 13 residues. CDR1 SGHAT and CDR2 FQNNGV come from the germline V gene.

This sequence joins TRBV10-2 and TRBJ2-2; 12 positions match TRBD2. The length of the CDR3 is 17 residues. The junction had 7 bases not matched to a gene; V was cut back by 2 bases and J by 6 bases. Germline values: CDR1 WSHSY, CDR2 SAAADI. The CDR3 nucleotides are TGCGCCAGCAGTGAGAGCCGACTAGCGGGAGTTTCCGGGGAGCTGTTTTTT. Amino acid sequence: CASSESRLAGVSGELFF.

This chain uses TRBV2 with TRBJ2-7; D perhaps matches TRBD2 (6 bases). Germline V gives CDR1 SNHLY, CDR2 FYNNEI. V was shortened by 4 bases and J by 2 bases, with 12 bases between the two germline ends. The CDR3 covers 14 residues. The CDR3 loop reads CASSALASPYEQYF. The CDR3 DNA reads TGTGCCAGCAGTGCCCTAGCGAGCCCCTACGAGCAGTACTTC. The full variable domain, with the rest looked up from reference TRBV2 and TRBJ2-7, is EPEVTQTPSHQVTQMGQEVILRCVPISNHLYFYWYRQILGQKVEFLVSFYNNEISEKSEIFDDQFSVERPDGSNFTLKIRSTKLEDSAMYFCASSALASPYEQYFGPGTRLTVT.

The chain joins TRBV11-3 to TRBJ2-5; D gene ambiguous. Trimming shortened V by 3 bases and J by 5 bases, and 10 bases separated the two germline ends. The CDR3 covers 13 residues. Germline values: CDR1 SGHNT, CDR2 YENEEA. DNA of the CDR3: TGTGCCAGCAGCTTGGGCCAACGGGAGACCCAGTACTTC. Its protein is CASSLGQRETQYF.

V is TRBV28 and J is TRBJ2-7, with 8 positions matching TRBD1. V lost 4 bases, J lost 9 bases, and 11 bases stayed unmatched. The CDR3 covers 14 residues. CDR1 MDHEN and CDR2 SYDVKM come from the germline V gene. The CDR3, as DNA: TGTGCCAGCAGTTCCGGACAGGGACCCCTTGCGCAGTACTTC. The encoded protein is CASSSGQGPLAQYF.

The rearrangement links TRBV5-1 to TRBJ2-2, with D unclear. The CDR3 loop spans 16 amino acids. From germline, CDR1 is SGHRS and CDR2 YFSETQ. Between the trimmed V and J ends, which lost 0 bases and 4 bases, there was a span of 13 bases. The DNA for the CDR3 is TGCGCCAGCAGCTTGGTGGCCGGGTTCGTCACCGGGGAGCTGTTTTTT. Translated: CASSLVAGFVTGELFF.

As DNA, the CDR3 is TGCGCCAGCAGTGATGGCGGGGGGCCAGGCACTGAAGCTTTCTTT. This translates into CASSDGGGPGTEAFF. The V call is TRBV10-1, the J call TRBJ1-1, with D possibly TRBD1 on 6 matching bases. Germline-derived CDR1 and CDR2 are WNHNN and SYGVQD (reference sequence). The CDR3 sequence is 15 residues long. V was clipped by 3 bases and J by 4 bases, with 15 bases between them.

The V gene is TRBV5-1, the J gene TRBJ1-4; maybe TRBD1 (6 bases). The germline V and J ends were trimmed by 4 bases and 3 bases, with 13 bases remaining between them. The CDR3 extends over 15 amino acids. Germline assignment: CDR1 SGHRS and CDR2 YFSETQ. CDR3 sequence reads: CASSRWTDANEKLFF. As DNA, the CDR3 is TGCGCCAGCAGCAGATGGACAGATGCTAATGAAAAACTGTTTTTT.

A few counts support this clone. The chain joins TRBV7-9 to TRBJ1-5, with 7 bases that match TRBD1. This CDR3 comprises 15 residues. After removal of 1 base from V and 5 bases from J, the junction contained 5 bases not matched to a gene. Germline assignment: CDR1 SEHNR and CDR2 FQNEAQ (reference sequence). The CDR3 coding sequence is TGTGCCAGCAGCTTAGAGACCCAGGGGGATCAGCCCCAGCATTTT. Amino acids: CASSLETQGDQPQHF.

This clone was recorded once. This chain joins TRBV2 and TRBJ2-7, with 7 positions matching TRBD2. The V gene end was trimmed by 8 bases and the J gene end by 2 bases; junction bases not matched to a gene: 6. CDR1 and CDR2 from the germline V gene are SNHLY and FYNNEI. The CDR3 has 13 residues. The CDR3 nucleotides read TGTGCCAGCTCGGGGACTAAGACCTACGAGCAGTACTTC. This translates into CASSGTKTYEQYF.